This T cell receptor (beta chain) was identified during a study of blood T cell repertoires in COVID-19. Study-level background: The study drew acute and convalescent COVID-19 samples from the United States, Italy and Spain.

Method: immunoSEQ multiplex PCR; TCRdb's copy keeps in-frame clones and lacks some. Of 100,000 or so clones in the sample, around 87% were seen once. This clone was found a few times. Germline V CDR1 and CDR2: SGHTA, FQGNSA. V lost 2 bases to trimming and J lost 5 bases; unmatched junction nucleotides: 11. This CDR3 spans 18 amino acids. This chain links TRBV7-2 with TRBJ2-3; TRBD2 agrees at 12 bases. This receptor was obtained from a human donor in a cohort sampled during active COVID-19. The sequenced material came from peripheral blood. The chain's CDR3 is CASSLFGLAGRGEDTQYF. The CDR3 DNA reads TGTGCCAGCAGCTTATTCGGACTAGCGGGAAGGGGTGAAGATACGCAGTATTTT.